Below, one T cell receptor (beta chain) is given with its context. It has no known antigen specificity. Base qualities are not recorded, but no much larger clone differs from it by a single base. Spanning cysteine to phenylalanine, the CDR3 consists of 13 amino acids. Of the read, only the CDR3 DNA is kept; its 39 bases are in frame from base 1. V loses 4 bases, J loses 0 bases, and the germline ends lie 6 bases apart. Based on the germline V gene (reference sequence), the CDR1 and CDR2 sequences are WNHNN and SYGVQD. This record comes from a study of T cell responses to AZD1222 COVID-19 vaccine (dated by TCRdb to the early 2020s). About the investigation overall: AZD1222 recipients with second doses at about 4 weeks or about 12 weeks were pooled, because spike-specific TCR depth and breadth did not differ between schedules. A total of 233 trial participants underwent TCR sequencing, of whom around 200 received two doses of AZD1222 and some 25 received two doses of the MenACWY control vaccine. Trial participants were enrolled by age into subgroups of 18-55, 56-69 and 70-plus years, and around 150, 28 and 57 TCR-sequenced participants, respectively, were included in these subgroups.

Results and caveats for the whole study, not just this receptor: A significant rise in spike-specific TCR breadth and depth was observed after two AZD1222 doses relative to day 0 and relative to MenACWY recipients. The 56-69-year group was small, and its depth increase did not reach significance, likely because of low power. The whole spike protein was spanned by vaccine-associated CD4 TCRs, and dominant responses were seen in regions 160-218 and 743-854. Most participants were white British and females outnumbered males, and the authors suggested that clonal diversity may have been underestimated. Because no day 14 peak-response samples were available, the repertoires could be characterized only after the peak T cell response. Conclusions about previously exposed vaccinees are limited because only a handful of AZD1222 recipients were SARS-CoV-2 seropositive at baseline. Nearly half of unique spike-specific TCRs reportedly recognized epitopes outside regions mutated in the B.1.351 and B.1.1.7 variants.

The time point label for this specimen denotes: baseline before first vaccination. The vaccinee samples were drawn from two UK trials, COV001 and COV002, one of which was a single-blind randomized controlled phase 2/3 trial testing AZD1222 (ChAdOx1 nCoV-19) in healthy adults. Trial participant PBMC samples were collected at day 0 and day 28 after the second dose for TCRbeta chain sequencing. The CDR3 regions of human TCRbeta chains were analyzed by immunosequencing. The original methods were these. TCRs in the repertoires were compared against a reference library of SARS-CoV-2-specific TCRs that had been generated with the MIRA antigen-specificity platform. Breadth was defined as the fraction of unique TCRs that were SARS-CoV-2-associated, and depth was defined as the fraction of total T cells that were SARS-CoV-2-associated. Each spike-specific TCR was assigned to its reactive spike region and to a CD4 or CD8 class using the MIRA data. Log10-transformed breadth and depth values were compared by one-way ANOVA with Sidak's multiple comparisons tests. Imported from immuneACCESS, the table was reduced by TCRdb to in-frame sequences with V and J called. These copies leave out some clones; in studies compared against another copy, an unresolved V gene accounts for under half, and the cause of the remainder is not known. V, J and clone size reflect that table, while D and trimming were determined from the DNA. The sample table lists around 83,000 clones, approximately 90% of them with a count of one. Approximately 5.2% of the sample comes from the top ten.

Material: peripheral blood, obtained on day 0 of AZD1222 vaccination. The receptor chain draws on TRBV10-1 and TRBJ1-2; the D gene cannot be named for sure. The TCR was taken from an adult in good health. The DNA sequence follows: TGCGCCAGCAGTGTTACAGCTAACTATGGCTACACCTTC. It translates as CASSVTANYGYTF.